The sequence of this T cell receptor beta chain was determined in a study of blood T cell repertoires in COVID-19. The overall study: Donors in the United States, Italy and Spain gave samples during acute or convalescent COVID-19.

The CDR3 spans 17 residues. The V end lost 0 bases, the J end lost 4 bases, and 18 bases lay between the germline ends. Germline V CDR1 and CDR2: SGDLS, YYNGEE. Authors' methods: Reference gene primer amplification gave estimated nucleated cell counts. Libraries were prepared by immunoSEQ multiplex PCR; TCRdb keeps only in-frame clonotypes and omits some of them. V and J calls and clone size come straight from that table; D and trimming were deduced from the DNA. This table holds about 150,000 clones, about nine tenths found once. Residents of 24 US areas, aged roughly 18 to 89 years, made up the participants. A COVID-19 case was met by exposed participants within 2 weeks before study entry.

This chain uses TRBV9 with TRBJ2-3; D is possibly TRBD2 (6 bases). What was sequenced was PBMCs or T cells enriched from blood (not recorded which). The sequence was collected from a woman aged 40 to 49 who had been exposed to COVID-19. CDR3 in amino acids: CASSVVGGGVKADTQYF. Here the CDR3 DNA reads TGTGCCAGCAGCGTAGTAGGTGGCGGGGTAAAGGCAGATACGCAGTATTTT.